This T cell receptor beta chain was found in a study of T cell repertoires in cytomegalovirus infection. The ends were cut back, 7 bases at V and 6 bases at J, with 12 bases in the middle. The CDR3 runs 12 residues. Per the germline V gene, CDR1 is SGHVT and CDR2 is SQSDAQ. TCRdb passed the reads through MiXCR, listing each CDR3 protein once. Altogether about a million distinct CDR3 sequences are present, around 31% being singletons, with the ten largest covering around an eighth. On this clonotype: The antigen remains unidentified.

The rearrangement uses TRBV7-4 and TRBJ1-1; D is undetermined. The sample here was cultured CD8+ T cells from PBMCs, taken from culture after CMV antigen stimulation. This clonotype originated in a human donor in good health (CMV status not recorded). Some clones in this sample may be carry-over from other donors' samples. The CDR3 reads CASNRGDPEAFF. CDR3 DNA sequence: TGTGCCAGCAACAGAGGAGACCCTGAAGCTTTCTTT.